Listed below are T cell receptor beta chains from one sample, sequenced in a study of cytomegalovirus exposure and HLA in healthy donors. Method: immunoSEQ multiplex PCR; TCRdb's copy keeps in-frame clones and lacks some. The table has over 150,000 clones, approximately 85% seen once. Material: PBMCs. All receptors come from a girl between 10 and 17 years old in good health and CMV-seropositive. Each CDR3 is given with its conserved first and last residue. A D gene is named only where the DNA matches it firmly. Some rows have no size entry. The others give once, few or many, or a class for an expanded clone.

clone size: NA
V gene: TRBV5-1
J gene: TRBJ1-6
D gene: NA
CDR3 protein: CASAAGSYNSPLHF
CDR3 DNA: TGCGCCAGCGCAGCGGGCTCCTATAATTCACCCCTCCACTTT

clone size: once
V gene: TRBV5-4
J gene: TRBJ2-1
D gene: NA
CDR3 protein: CASSFMADYNEQFF
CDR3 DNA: TGTGCCAGCAGCTTCATGGCAGATTACAATGAGCAGTTCTTC

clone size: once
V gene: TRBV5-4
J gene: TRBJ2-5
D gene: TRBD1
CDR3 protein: CASSPVQGAQETQYF
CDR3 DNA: TGTGCCAGCAGCCCGGTCCAGGGGGCCCAAGAGACCCAGTACTTC

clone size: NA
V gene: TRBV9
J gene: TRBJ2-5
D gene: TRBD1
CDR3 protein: CASSDGDSWETQYF
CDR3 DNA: TGTGCCAGCAGCGATGGGGACAGCTGGGAGACCCAGTACTTC

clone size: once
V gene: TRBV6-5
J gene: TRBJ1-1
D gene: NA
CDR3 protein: CASSYQGHTEAFF
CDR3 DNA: TGTGCCAGCAGTTACCAGGGGCATACTGAAGCTTTCTTT

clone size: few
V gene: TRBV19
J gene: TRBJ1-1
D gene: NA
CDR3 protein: CASSIIWGPSTKNTEAFF
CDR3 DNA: TGTGCCAGTAGTATCATTTGGGGGCCCTCTACCAAGAACACTGAAGCTTTCTTT

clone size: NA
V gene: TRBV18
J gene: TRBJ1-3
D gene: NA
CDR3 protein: CASSPLDWGNTIYF
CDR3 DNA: TGTGCCAGCTCACCTCTGGACTGGGGAAACACCATATATTTT

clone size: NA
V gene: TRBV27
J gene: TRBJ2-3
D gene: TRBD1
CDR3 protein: CASSFTGAPTDTQYF
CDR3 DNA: TGTGCCAGCAGTTTTACAGGGGCGCCCACAGATACGCAGTATTTT

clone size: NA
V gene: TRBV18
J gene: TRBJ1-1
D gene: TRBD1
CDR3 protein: CASSPSTGHMNTEAFF
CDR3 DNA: TGTGCCAGCTCACCCTCGACAGGGCACATGAACACTGAAGCTTTCTTT

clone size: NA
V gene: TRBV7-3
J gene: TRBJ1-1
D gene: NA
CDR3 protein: CASSYQGYTEAFF
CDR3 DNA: TGTGCCAGCAGCTATCAGGGGTACACTGAAGCTTTCTTT

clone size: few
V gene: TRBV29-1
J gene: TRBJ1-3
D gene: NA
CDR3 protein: CSVLWGLSGNTIYF
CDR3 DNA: TGCAGCGTTTTGTGGGGGCTATCTGGAAACACCATATATTTT

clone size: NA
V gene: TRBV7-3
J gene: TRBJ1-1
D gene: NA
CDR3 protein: CASSFGGVAEAFF
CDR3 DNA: TGTGCCAGCAGCTTCGGAGGCGTCGCTGAAGCTTTCTTT

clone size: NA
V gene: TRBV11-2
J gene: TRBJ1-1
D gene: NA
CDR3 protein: CASSLTGASNTEAFF
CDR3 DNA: TGTGCCAGCAGCTTGACTGGGGCATCGAACACTGAAGCTTTCTTT

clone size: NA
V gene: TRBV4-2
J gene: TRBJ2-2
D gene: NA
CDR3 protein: CASSQDAGNTGELFF
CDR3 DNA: TGTGCCAGCAGCCAAGATGCAGGTAACACCGGGGAGCTGTTTTTT

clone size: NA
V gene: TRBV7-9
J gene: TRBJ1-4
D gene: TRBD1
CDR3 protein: CASSSDRGDEKLFF
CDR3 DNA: TGTGCCAGCAGCTCGGACAGGGGTGATGAAAAACTGTTTTTT

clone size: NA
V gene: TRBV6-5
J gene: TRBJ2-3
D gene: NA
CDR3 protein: CASSYSTGTDTQYF
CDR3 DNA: TGTGCCAGCAGTTACTCGACAGGCACAGATACGCAGTATTTT

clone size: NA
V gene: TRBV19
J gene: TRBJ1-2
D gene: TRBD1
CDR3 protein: CASSPDWAGGFYTF
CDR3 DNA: TGTGCCAGTAGTCCAGACTGGGCAGGGGGCTTCTACACCTTC